Below, 10 T cell receptor beta chains from the same sample are listed, as sequenced in a study of shared clonotypes between healthy human individuals (dated by TCRdb to 2020 to 2021). Library creation used the immunoSEQ multiplex PCR assay. What TCRdb holds here is the immuneACCESS table cut down to in-frame rearrangements. Part of the clones is not present; checked against another copy, under half of the missing clones reflect an unresolved V gene, and the others are unexplained. This sample gives fewer than 400,000 clones in total; approximately 79% of them show up just once. About a tenth of the sample belongs to the ten largest clones. Sequences were obtained from memory CD4+ T cells sorted from blood. This specimen's cell subset or site label, interpreted: CD45RA-negative fraction. The receptor set was obtained from a young man in good health.

This chain joins TRBV4-2 and TRBJ2-2, with D uncertain. This CDR3 region has 15 residues. The V gene's germline CDR1 is LGHNA and CDR2 YNFKEQ. Trimming pared 3 bases from V and 3 bases from J, leaving 11 bases between. This CDR3 is CASSQGHRDTGELFF. DNA for the CDR3: TGTGCCAGCAGCCAGGGCCACAGAGACACCGGGGAGCTGTTTTTT.

This clone turned up a few times. The chain links TRBV11-2 to TRBJ2-5, with D perhaps matching TRBD1 (6 bases). V was cut by 5 bases and J by 2 bases, with 9 bases left in between. Per germline, CDR1 SGHAT and CDR2 FQNNGV. This CDR3 has 13 amino acids. In DNA form, the CDR3 reads TGTGCCAGCAGCCCAGGGGTTCAAGAGACCCAGTACTTC. This encodes CASSPGVQETQYF.

The V call is TRBV21-1, the J call TRBJ2-1; TRBD1, as called in the table, went unchecked against the DNA. TRBV21-1 is a pseudogene. This CDR3 is built from 17 residues. The CDR3 sequence: CASSKSQDRGRLNEQFF. Written as DNA, the CDR3 is TGTGCCAGCAGCAAAAGCCAGGACAGGGGAAGGTTAAATGAGCAGTTCTTC.

The V and J genes are TRBV19 and TRBJ2-7; TRBD1 might be the D (6 bases). The CDR3 totals 14 residues. Germline CDR1 LNHDA, CDR2 SQIVND (reference sequence). V lost 3 bases to trimming and J lost 4 bases, with 13 bases between them. CDR3 amino acids: CASSIRGNRYEQYF. The CDR3 bases are TGTGCCAGTAGTATTAGGGGGAACCGGTACGAGCAGTACTTC.

The gene calls are TRBV6-1 and TRBJ1-2; D gene ambiguous. The germline V gene has CDR1 MNHNS and CDR2 SASEGT. The CDR3 loop spans 15 amino acids. V lost 4 bases to trimming and J lost 8 bases, with 20 bases between them. This CDR3 reads CASSGEGGPLGGYTF. DNA for the CDR3: TGTGCCAGCAGTGGAGAGGGCGGGCCCCTAGGAGGCTACACCTTC.

This sequence joins TRBV5-6 and TRBJ2-1; D is unresolved. V lost 2 bases, J lost 5 bases, and 11 bases lay in between. The germline V gene has CDR1 SGHDT and CDR2 YYEEEE. The CDR3 has 14 residues. The CDR3, as DNA: TGTGCCAGCAGCTTACTTGGCTCGGACAATGAGCAGTTCTTC. Its translation: CASSLLGSDNEQFF.

This clone was observed once. In nucleotides, the CDR3 is TGTGCCAGCAGCTTGAGCCAGAACTACAATGAGCAGTTCTTC. It is translated as CASSLSQNYNEQFF. The V gene is TRBV5-8, the J gene TRBJ2-1; D gene unclear. This CDR3 spans 14 amino acids. Trimming removed 1 base from V and 3 bases from J, with 8 bases in between. Germline CDR1 and CDR2: SGHTS and YDEGEE.

V usage is TRBV10-3 and J usage is TRBJ2-2; 7 nucleotides agree with TRBD2. The CDR3 has 15 residues. The trim removed 6 bases at V and 7 bases at J, leaving 11 bases unmatched. Germline V gene sequence: CDR1 ENHRY, CDR2 SYGVKD. The CDR3 DNA sequence: TGTGCCATCAGATCTAGCGGCCCCGGAGGCGGGGAGCTGTTTTTT. It encodes CAIRSSGPGGGELFF.

This sequence joins TRBV7-2 and TRBJ2-2; a possible D gene is TRBD2 (6 bases). This CDR3 comprises 14 residues. In germline, CDR1 is SGHTA, CDR2 FQGNSA. Trimming cost V 5 bases and J 6 bases, with 13 bases left between them. The CDR3 region is CASSPGWEAGELFF. Here the CDR3 DNA reads TGTGCCAGCAGCCCCGGCTGGGAGGCCGGGGAGCTGTTTTTT.

The chain recombines TRBV2 with TRBJ1-5; D unresolved. Trimming removed 3 bases at V and 1 base at J, with 7 bases between. This CDR3 comprises 14 residues. CDR1 is SNHLY, CDR2 FYNNEI, per germline. The CDR3 here is CASSESRSNQPQHF. In DNA, the CDR3 is TGTGCCAGCAGTGAGAGTAGGAGCAATCAGCCCCAGCATTTT.